Presented here are 32 T cell receptor beta chains from one specimen sequenced in a study of T cell clonality in common variable immunodeficiency. TCRdb's copy holds only in-frame clones and misses some; the assay was immunoSEQ multiplex PCR. This sample has 11,000 to 15,000 clones, each found more than once. No antigens are known for them. Study-wide points: Common variable immunodeficiency TCR beta sequences reportedly had fewer deletions and N-nucleotide insertions.

Sequencing input: peripheral blood mononuclear cells. All receptors come from a human donor with common variable immunodeficiency.

This clone was picked up a small number of times. The sequenced fragment ends 3 residues before the CDR3 boundary, so the rest is inferred from the germline J gene. This rearrangement joins TRBV30 to TRBJ1-1, with D maybe TRBD1 (6 bases). Germline V lookup: CDR1 GTSNPN, CDR2 SVGIG (reference sequence). This CDR3 is built from 11 residues. Trimming removed 7 bases at V and 6 bases at J, with 12 bases between. CDR3 region: CASHRVPEAFF. The sequenced CDR3 bases are TGTGCCTCTCACAGGGTTCCTGAA.

Concerning this clone: The read falls 3 residues short of the CDR3 end, and the missing part is taken from the germline J gene. The chain uses TRBV30 and TRBJ1-3; possibly TRBD1 for D (5 bases). CDR1 is GTSNPN, CDR2 SVGIG, per germline (reference sequence). This CDR3 region has 13 residues. With 3 bases removed from V and 4 bases from J, the gap between germline ends came to 10 bases. CDR3 in amino acids: CAWSRDSGNTIYF. The sequenced CDR3 bases are TGTGCCTGGAGCCGGGACTCGGGAAACACC.

This clone was observed a handful of times. From the germline J gene comes the end of the CDR3, since the read stops 3 residues before it. This chain uses TRBV19 with TRBJ1-2; D is ambiguous. Germline V lookup: CDR1 LNHDA, CDR2 SQIVND (reference sequence). The V end was cut by 1 base, the J end by 0 bases, with 6 bases between. The CDR3 consists of 14 residues. Incomplete CDR3 DNA: TGTGCCAGTAGTATAGCTCCAGCTAACTATGGC. It translates to CASSIAPANYG. The whole CDR3 reads CASSIAPANYGYTF.

Note on this clone: Read sequence stops 3 residues before the CDR3 end, and the germline J gene provides the missing end. The chain has TRBV7-9 and TRBJ1-5; TRBD1 agrees at 7 bases. The germline CDR1 and CDR2 sequences are SEHNR and FQNEAQ (reference sequence). The V gene end was trimmed by 3 bases and the J gene end by 6 bases; junction bases not matched to a gene: 5. The CDR3 has 14 amino acids. The CDR3 protein is CASSFNTGVQPQHF. Incomplete CDR3 DNA: TGTGCCAGCAGCTTCAATACAGGGGTTCAGCCC.

On this clone itself: The read halts 3 residues ahead of the CDR3 end, with the missing end drawn from the germline J gene. V and J are TRBV7-6 and TRBJ2-2, with 12 positions matching TRBD2. Germline CDR1 SGHVS, CDR2 FNYEAQ. The length of the CDR3 is 18 residues. The V and J ends lost 2 bases and 0 bases, in that order; junction bases with no gene match: 4. CDR3 DNA (partial): TGTGCCAGCAGCTTAACGCTAGCGGGGGGGACGAACACCGGGGAG. Translation gives CASSLTLAGGTNTGE. The whole CDR3 is CASSLTLAGGTNTGELFF. Full variable domain (missing parts from reference TRBV7-6 and TRBJ2-2): GAGVSQSPRYKVTKRGQDVALRCDPISGHVSLYWYRQALGQGPEFLTYFNYEAQQDKSGLPNDRFSAERPEGSISTLTIQRTEQRDSAMYRCASSLTLAGGTNTGELFFGEGSRLTVL.

This clone appeared a few times. The CDR3 is cut off 3 residues early in the read; its end comes from the germline J gene. This chain joins TRBV14 and TRBJ2-7; possible D gene TRBD1, 6 bases. V lost 4 bases, J lost 5 bases, and 15 bases lay in between. Germline V lookup: CDR1 SGHDN, CDR2 FVKESK. This CDR3 spans 14 amino acids. The part of the CDR3 DNA that was read is TGTGCCAGCAGCCGCACAGGGTTTTGGAACGAG. Translation: CASSRTGFWNE. The whole CDR3 reads CASSRTGFWNEQYF. The full variable domain, with the rest looked up from reference TRBV14 and TRBJ2-7, is EAGVTQFPSHSVIEKGQTVTLRCDPISGHDNLYWYRRVMGKEIKFLLHFVKESKQDESGMPNNRFLAERTGGTYSTLKVQPAELEDSGVYFCASSRTGFWNEQYFGPGTRLTVT.

This clone was picked up a small number of times. CDR3 sequence: CASGTGLLTNEKLFF. The CDR3 DNA, read in part, is TGTGCCAGCGGTACAGGCCTATTGACTAATGAAAAA. The V and J genes are TRBV2 and TRBJ1-4; D perhaps matches TRBD1 (5 bases). The read terminates 3 residues before the CDR3 end, so the remaining end is supplied by the germline J gene. V was clipped by 8 bases and J by 2 bases, with 15 bases between them. Germline V lookup: CDR1 SNHLY, CDR2 FYNNEI. The CDR3 spans 15 residues.

Details on this clone: Read coverage stops 3 residues before the CDR3 terminus; the germline J gene supplies the remainder. This chain uses TRBV19 with TRBJ1-1; D gene unclear. This CDR3 spans 12 amino acids. V gave up 9 bases and J gave up 0 bases, with 8 bases separating them. Germline loops: CDR1 LNHDA, CDR2 SQIVND (reference sequence). CDR3 region: CASLKVNTEAFF. The part of the CDR3 DNA that was read is TGTGCCAGCCTCAAGGTGAACACTGAA. Full variable domain (missing parts from reference TRBV19 and TRBJ1-1): DGGITQSPKYLFRKEGQNVTLSCEQNLNHDAMYWYRQDPGQGLRLIYYSQIVNDFQKGDIAEGYSVSREKKESFPLTVTSAQKNPTAFYLCASLKVNTEAFFGQGTRLTVV.

There are a few counts of this clone. The read ends 3 residues shy of where the CDR3 ends; the end is completed using the germline J gene. J is TRBJ1-1 and V is TRBV7-9; a weak D match, TRBD1 (5 bases). This CDR3 is 13 amino acids long. Looked up from germline, CDR1 is SEHNR and CDR2 is FQNEAQ (reference sequence). The sequenced CDR3 bases are TGTGCCAGCGGGGCCGTGTCTGGGCGGGAA. Protein: CASGAVSGRE. The entire CDR3 protein is CASGAVSGREAFF.

This clone is labeled as medium-sized. Read sequence stops 3 residues before the CDR3 end, and the germline J gene provides the missing end. The V and J genes are TRBV29-1 and TRBJ2-5, with D possibly being TRBD1 (6 bases). The CDR3 spans 13 residues. Trimming shortened V by 4 bases and J by 5 bases, and 14 bases separated the two germline ends. CDR1 is SQVTM, CDR2 ANQGSEA, per germline. The chain's CDR3 is CSVAEGVVETQYF. CDR3 DNA (partial): TGCAGCGTTGCCGAGGGGGTAGTGGAGACC.

This clone was counted between two and nine times. Read data end 3 residues before the CDR3 end; the end is taken from the germline J gene. V is TRBV6-1 and J is TRBJ2-3; 11 positions match TRBD2. The CDR3 sequence is 16 residues long. Germline V gene sequence: CDR1 MNHNS, CDR2 SASEGT. The ends lost 7 bases at V and 0 bases at J; junction bases unmatched: 6. The CDR3 region is CASNVAGGRSTDTQYF. CDR3 bases read: TGTGCCAGCAATGTAGCGGGGGGGAGGAGCACAGATACG.

This clone was recorded a few times. CDR3 region: CASSPMNSGGKETQYF. The CDR3 DNA, read in part, is TGTGCCAGCTCACCAATGAACAGTGGGGGGAAAGAGACC. V usage is TRBV18 and J usage is TRBJ2-5, with D perhaps matching TRBD2 (6 bases). Read data end 3 residues before the CDR3 end; the end is taken from the germline J gene. CDR1 and CDR2 from the germline V gene are KGHSH and LQKENI. Trimming stripped 2 bases from V and 3 bases from J, with 16 bases between. This CDR3 contains 16 residues.

This clone has only a few counts. The read is 3 residues too short to cover the CDR3 end, so that end is filled in from the germline J gene. The J gene is TRBJ1-6, the V gene TRBV18; unclear D gene. V lost 2 bases and J 7 bases, leaving 21 bases between the germline ends. Germline CDR1 and CDR2: KGHSH and LQKENI. The CDR3 runs to 18 residues. CDR3 DNA (partial): TGTGCCAGCTCACCAAATCGAAATGGACTAACCGCGAATTCACCC. Translating it yields CASSPNRNGLTANSP. The complete CDR3 protein is CASSPNRNGLTANSPLHF.

Turning to this clone: The read gets to within 3 residues of the CDR3 end, and the germline J gene fills in the rest. The gene calls are TRBV7-9 and TRBJ1-1, with TRBD1 as a possible D gene (5 bases). Germline lookup yields CDR1 SEHNR and CDR2 FQNEAQ (reference sequence). The CDR3 extends over 14 amino acids. With 3 bases removed from V and 1 base from J, the gap between germline ends came to 9 bases. The covered CDR3 bases are TGTGCCAGCAGCTTTGAGACAGAGAACACTGAA. Translated, it gives CASSFETENTE. The entire CDR3 reads CASSFETENTEAFF.

A word on this clone: The read gets to within 3 residues of the CDR3 end, and the germline J gene fills in the rest. The chain employs TRBV5-6 and TRBJ1-2, with D uncertain. Germline assignment: CDR1 SGHDT and CDR2 YYEEEE. This CDR3 has 13 residues. The ends were cut back, 0 bases at V and 6 bases at J, with 9 bases in the middle. CDR3 DNA (partial): TGTGCCAGCAGCTTGGAGGGTTTCAATGGC. Protein: CASSLEGFNG. The entire CDR3 is CASSLEGFNGYTF.

About this clone: From the germline J gene comes the end of the CDR3, since the read stops 3 residues before it. J is TRBJ2-5 and V is TRBV2; 7 bases align to TRBD1. CDR3 size: 15 residues. Losses at the gene ends were 1 base for V and 5 bases for J; bases not matched to a gene: 7. Germline CDR1 reads SNHLY; CDR2 reads FYNNEI. The CDR3 bases that were read are TGTGCCAGCAGTGAAGAAGACAGGGTGATGGAGACC. Its protein product is CASSEEDRVMET. The entire CDR3 protein reads CASSEEDRVMETQYF.

In its sample, this clone was seen a few times. The read ends 3 residues early relative to the CDR3; the germline J gene fills the gap. The chain uses TRBV19 and TRBJ2-7; maybe TRBD2 (7 bases). Trimming pared 3 bases from V and 3 bases from J, leaving 21 bases between. The length of the CDR3 is 17 residues. CDR1 and CDR2 from the germline V gene are LNHDA and SQIVND (reference sequence). CDR3 DNA, as far as it was read: TGTGCCAGTAGTATGGCGGGGGCGCAGCCCTCCTACTACGAG. Encoded protein: CASSMAGAQPSYYE. The whole CDR3 reads CASSMAGAQPSYYEQYF.

A word on this clone: The read terminates 3 residues before the CDR3 end, so the remaining end is supplied by the germline J gene. This sequence joins TRBV2 and TRBJ2-3; 7 bases line up with TRBD2. Germline V gene lookup returns CDR1 SNHLY and CDR2 FYNNEI. V gave up 1 base and J gave up 2 bases; unmatched junction bases: 9. This CDR3 region has 17 residues. The CDR3 here is CASSEGRAGRYTDTQYF. Partial CDR3 DNA: TGTGCCAGCAGTGAAGGGAGAGCGGGGAGATACACAGATACG.

This clone has more than one count but fewer than ten. The CDR3 end falls 3 residues outside the read, so it is completed with the germline J gene. This rearrangement joins TRBV19 to TRBJ2-2; 7 nucleotides line up with TRBD2. V dropped 3 bases and J dropped 4; count of bases not matched to a gene: 8. The CDR3 runs 16 residues. Germline lookup yields CDR1 LNHDA and CDR2 SQIVND (reference sequence). CDR3 DNA (partial): TGTGCCAGTAGTATTATGCGGGGGACGTCCACCGGGGAG. Its protein is CASSIMRGTSTGE. The full CDR3 is CASSIMRGTSTGELFF.

As regards this clone: With the read ending 3 residues before the CDR3 end, the germline J gene is used to fill in that end. This rearrangement joins TRBV7-3 to TRBJ2-2; unclear D gene. This CDR3 has 15 residues. Trimming removed 0 bases from V and 4 bases from J, with 9 bases in between. The germline CDR1 and CDR2 sequences are SGHTA and FQGTGA. Incomplete CDR3 DNA: TGTGCCAGCAGCTTAACGAGACACCCCACCGGGGAG. Its protein product is CASSLTRHPTGE. The CDR3 as a whole reads CASSLTRHPTGELFF.

In regard to this clone: The read ends 3 residues before the CDR3 terminus; that terminus is restored from the germline J gene. V gene TRBV6-2 or TRBV6-3 combines with J gene TRBJ2-7, with 8 bases matching TRBD2. The CDR3 consists of 15 residues. Germline assignment: CDR1 MNHEY and CDR2 SVGEGT. Trimming took 2 bases from V and 6 from J; bases not matched to a gene: 9. The CDR3 reads CASSYLSGGLGEQYF. Incomplete CDR3 DNA: TGTGCCAGCAGTTACCTAAGCGGGGGTCTCGGCGAG.

The table lists this clone with a few counts. The CDR3 extends 3 residues past the end of the read, so its final part is completed from the germline J gene. The chain combines TRBV18 with TRBJ1-1, with no clear D. The CDR3 sequence is 14 residues long. Germline V lookup: CDR1 KGHSH, CDR2 LQKENI. V was shortened by 2 bases and J by 0 bases, with 7 bases between the two germline ends. The CDR3 protein is CASSPWALNTEAFF. CDR3 bases read: TGTGCCAGCTCACCATGGGCCTTGAACACTGAA.

Concerning this clone itself: The read comes to an end 3 residues before the CDR3 does, leaving the germline J gene to fill in the end. J is TRBJ2-5 and V is TRBV5-1; TRBD1 is a possible D gene (5 bases). CDR1 and CDR2 (germline): SGHRS, YFSETQ. The CDR3 extends over 12 amino acids. Between the trimmed V and J ends, which lost 4 bases and 6 bases, there was a span of 10 bases. CDR3 residues: CASSPDTQTQYF. The part of the CDR3 DNA that was read is TGCGCCAGCAGCCCGGACACCCAGACC.

Note on this clone: The CDR3 end falls 3 residues outside the read, so it is completed with the germline J gene. The chain links TRBV6-2 or TRBV6-3 to TRBJ2-3; D is possibly TRBD2 (5 bases). CDR1 MNHEY and CDR2 SVGEGT come from the germline V gene. Trimming shortened V by 6 bases and J by 0 bases, and 10 bases separated the two germline ends. This CDR3 is built from 14 residues. CDR3: CASRTGLSTDTQYF. Incomplete CDR3 DNA: TGTGCCAGCAGAACGGGGTTAAGCACAGATACG.

This clone has a handful of counts. The read ends 3 residues before the CDR3 terminus; that terminus is restored from the germline J gene. The chain carries TRBV7-9 and TRBJ1-2, with a possible D match to TRBD1 (6 bases). Germline V CDR1 and CDR2: SEHNR, FQNEAQ (reference sequence). Between the trimmed V and J ends, which lost 2 bases and 6 bases, there was a span of 10 bases. This CDR3 has 13 residues. The covered CDR3 bases are TGTGCCAGCAGCTTAACAGGGAGGAATGGC. Amino acids: CASSLTGRNG. The complete CDR3 protein is CASSLTGRNGYTF.

Comments on this clone: With the read ending 3 residues before the CDR3 end, the germline J gene is used to fill in that end. This chain connects TRBV7-9 to TRBJ2-5; 15 bases are shared with TRBD2. Germline V gene lookup returns CDR1 SEHNR and CDR2 FQNEAQ (reference sequence). CDR3 length equals 14 residues. The part of the CDR3 DNA that was read is TGTGCCAGCAGCCGGACTAGCGGGGGGGAAACC. Translating it yields CASSRTSGGET. The CDR3 in its entirety is CASSRTSGGETQYF. Full variable domain (outside the CDR3, taken from reference TRBV7-9 and TRBJ2-5): DTGVSQNPRHKITKRGQNVTFRCDPISEHNRLYWYRQTLGQGPEFLTYFQNEAQLEKSRLLSDRFSAERPKGSFSTLEIQRTEQGDSAMYLCASSRTSGGETQYFGPGTRLLVL.

With regard to this clone: The missing CDR3 end, 3 residues past where the read stops, is filled in from the germline J gene. The V and J genes are TRBV7-2 and TRBJ2-1, with 13 bases fitting TRBD2. Germline lookup yields CDR1 SGHTA and CDR2 FQGNSA. The ends lost 6 bases at V and 9 bases at J; junction bases unmatched: 2. The CDR3 has 13 residues. CDR3 DNA (partial): TGTGCCAGCAGAACTAGCGGGGGGGGTGAG. This translates into CASRTSGGGE. The CDR3 in its entirety is CASRTSGGGEQFF. The full variable domain, its missing parts supplied by reference TRBV7-2 and TRBJ2-1, is GAGVSQSPSNKVTEKGKDVELRCDPISGHTALYWYRQSLGQGLEFLIYFQGNSAPDKSGLPSDRFSAERTGGSVSTLTIQRTQQEDSAVYLCASRTSGGGEQFFGPGTRLTVL.

This clone was counted a few times. From the germline J gene comes the end of the CDR3, since the read stops 3 residues before it. The genes are TRBV18 and TRBJ2-2; TRBD2 agrees at 8 bases. V lost 6 bases to trimming and J lost 7 bases; unmatched junction nucleotides: 19. Germline CDR1 is KGHSH and CDR2 is LQKENI. This CDR3 region has 18 residues. The sequenced CDR3 bases are TGTGCCAGCTCCGGGACTAACCCAGCGGGGGTCTTTATCGGGGAG. Protein product: CASSGTNPAGVFIGE. The whole CDR3 sequence is CASSGTNPAGVFIGELFF. Combining the CDR3 with reference TRBV18 and TRBJ2-2 gives the whole variable domain NAGVMQNPRHLVRRRGQEARLRCSPMKGHSHVYWYRQLPEEGLKFMVYLQKENIIDESGMPKERFSAEFPKEGPSILRIQQVVRGDSAAYFCASSGTNPAGVFIGELFFGEGSRLTVL.

Turning to this clone: The read falls 3 residues short of the CDR3 end, and the missing part is taken from the germline J gene. The chain carries TRBV6-2 or TRBV6-3 and TRBJ1-2, with TRBD1 as a possible D gene (6 bases). Germline CDR1 and CDR2: MNHEY and SVGEGT. This CDR3 has 15 amino acids. The V and J ends lost 6 bases and 1 base respectively, with 15 bases between them. This CDR3 is CASSRDGQLNYGYTF. CDR3 DNA, as far as it was read: TGTGCCAGCAGCAGGGATGGACAGCTTAACTATGGC.

This clone has just a few counts. The read ends 3 residues before the CDR3 terminus; that terminus is restored from the germline J gene. The chain employs TRBV2 and TRBJ1-2; TRBD1 might be the D (6 bases). In germline, CDR1 is SNHLY, CDR2 FYNNEI. The CDR3 consists of 15 residues. Deletions cut 5 bases from V and 2 bases from J, with 15 bases between. The CDR3: CASSTDRSGNYGYTF. Incomplete CDR3 DNA: TGTGCCAGCAGTACCGACAGGTCGGGGAACTATGGC.

By share of the sample, this clone is medium-sized (0.01 to 0.1%). The DNA ends 3 residues before the CDR3 does, and the rest of the CDR3 is filled in from the germline J gene. This chain uses TRBV29-1 with TRBJ2-4, with D unresolved. The CDR3 is 12 residues long. Germline CDR1 SQVTM, CDR2 ANQGSEA. Deletions cut 4 bases from V and 7 bases from J, with 11 bases between. The CDR3 loop reads CSVGGQSNIQYF. Incomplete CDR3 DNA: TGCAGCGTTGGTGGGCAGAGTAACATT. Using reference TRBV29-1 and TRBJ2-4 for the parts outside the CDR3, the full variable domain is SAVISQKPSRDICQRGTSLTIQCQVDSQVTMMFWYRQQPGQSLTLIATANQGSEATYESGFVIDKFPISRPNLTFSTLTVSNMSPEDSSIYLCSVGGQSNIQYFGAGTRLSVL.

As regards this clone: The CDR3 end lies 3 residues beyond the end of the read and is filled in from the germline J gene. This rearrangement joins TRBV2 to TRBJ2-3; 7 bases agree with TRBD1. Germline-derived CDR1 and CDR2 are SNHLY and FYNNEI. The CDR3 totals 14 residues. After removal of 6 bases from V and 2 bases from J, the junction contained 5 bases not matched to a gene. The sequenced CDR3 bases are TGTGCCAGCAGAGACAGGGTAAACACAGATACG. This codes for CASRDRVNTDT. The entire CDR3 protein reads CASRDRVNTDTQYF.